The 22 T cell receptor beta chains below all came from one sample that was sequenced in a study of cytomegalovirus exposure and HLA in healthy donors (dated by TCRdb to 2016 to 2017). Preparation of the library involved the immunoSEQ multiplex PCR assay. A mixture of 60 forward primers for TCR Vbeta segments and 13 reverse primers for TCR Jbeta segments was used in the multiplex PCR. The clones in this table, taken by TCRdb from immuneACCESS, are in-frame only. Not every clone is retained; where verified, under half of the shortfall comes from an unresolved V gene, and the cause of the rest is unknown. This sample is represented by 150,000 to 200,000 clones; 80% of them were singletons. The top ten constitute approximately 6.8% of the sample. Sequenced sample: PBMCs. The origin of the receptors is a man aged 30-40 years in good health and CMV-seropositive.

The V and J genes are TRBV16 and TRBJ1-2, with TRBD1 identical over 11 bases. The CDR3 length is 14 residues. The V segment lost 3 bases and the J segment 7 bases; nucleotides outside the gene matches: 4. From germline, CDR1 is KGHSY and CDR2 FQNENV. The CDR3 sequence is CASSQSDRGPGYTF. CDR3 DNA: TGTGCCAGCAGCCAGTCGGACAGGGGGCCTGGCTACACCTTC.

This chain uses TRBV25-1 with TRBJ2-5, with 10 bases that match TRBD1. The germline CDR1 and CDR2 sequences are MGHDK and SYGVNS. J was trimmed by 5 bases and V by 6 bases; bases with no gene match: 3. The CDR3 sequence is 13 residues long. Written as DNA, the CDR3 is TGTGCCAGCAGCGACAGGGGGCCTGAGACCCAGTACTTC. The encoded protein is CASSDRGPETQYF.

The CDR3 nucleotides are TGCAGTGCTGGACTCTCCTACGAGCAGTACTTC. Its protein is CSAGLSYEQYF. The rearrangement uses TRBV20-1 and TRBJ2-7, with D perhaps matching TRBD2 (5 bases). V lost 5 bases to trimming and J lost 0 bases, with 5 bases between them. CDR1 and CDR2 (germline): DFQATT, SNEGSKA (reference sequence). The length of the CDR3 is 11 residues.

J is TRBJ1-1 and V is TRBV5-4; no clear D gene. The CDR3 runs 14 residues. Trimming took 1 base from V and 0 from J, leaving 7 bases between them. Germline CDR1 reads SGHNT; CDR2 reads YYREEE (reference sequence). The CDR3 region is CASSLQQMNTEAFF. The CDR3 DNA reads TGTGCCAGCAGCTTGCAACAGATGAACACTGAAGCTTTCTTT.

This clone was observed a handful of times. The CDR3 DNA reads as TGCGCCAGCAGCCAACCAGGACAGGGCGCCTCTCGTGCTTTCTTT. It is translated as CASSQPGQGASRAFF. V gene TRBV4-1 combines with J gene TRBJ1-1, with 8 bases that match TRBD1. CDR3 size: 15 residues. Per the germline V gene, CDR1 is MGHRA and CDR2 is YSYEKL. Trimming cost V 2 bases and J 11 bases; bases outside gene matches: 13.

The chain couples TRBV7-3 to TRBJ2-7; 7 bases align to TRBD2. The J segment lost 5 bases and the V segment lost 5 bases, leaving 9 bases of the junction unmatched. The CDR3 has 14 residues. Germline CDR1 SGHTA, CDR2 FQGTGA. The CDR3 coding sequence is TGTGCCAGCAGCCCGGCCGGGGGACTAAACGAGCAGTACTTC. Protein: CASSPAGGLNEQYF.

This chain's CDR3 is CASSEEDSSVQPQHF. Written as DNA, the CDR3 is TGTGCCAGCAGTGAAGAAGACAGCTCGGTTCAGCCCCAGCATTTT. The chain has TRBV6-1 and TRBJ1-5; TRBD1 might be the D (5 bases). The V gene lost 1 base and the J gene lost 6 bases, with 13 bases spanning the gap. Germline CDR1 MNHNS, CDR2 SASEGT. The CDR3 consists of 15 residues.

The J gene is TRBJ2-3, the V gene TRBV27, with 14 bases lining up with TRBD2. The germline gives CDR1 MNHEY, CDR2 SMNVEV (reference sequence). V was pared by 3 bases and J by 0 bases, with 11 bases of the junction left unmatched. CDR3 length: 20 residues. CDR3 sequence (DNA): TGTGCCAGCAGTTTGCCGCGGACTAGCGGGGGGATTTCTAGCACAGATACGCAGTATTTT. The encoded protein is CASSLPRTSGGISSTDTQYF.

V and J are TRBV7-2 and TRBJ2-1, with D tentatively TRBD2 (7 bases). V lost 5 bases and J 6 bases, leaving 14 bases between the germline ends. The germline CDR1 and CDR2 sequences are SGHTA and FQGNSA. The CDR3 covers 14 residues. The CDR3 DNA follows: TGTGCCAGCAGCCGGAGGGGGGGGCCCAATGAGCAGTTCTTC. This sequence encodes CASSRRGGPNEQFF.

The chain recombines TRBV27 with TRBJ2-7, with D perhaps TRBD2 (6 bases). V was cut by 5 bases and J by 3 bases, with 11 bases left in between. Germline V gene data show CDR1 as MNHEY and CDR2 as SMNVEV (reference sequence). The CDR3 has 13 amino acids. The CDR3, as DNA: TGTGCCAGCAGTGCGGGACGGAGCTACGAGCAGTACTTC. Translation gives CASSAGRSYEQYF.

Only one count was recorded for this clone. CDR3: CASSELRSNQPQHF. In nucleotides, the CDR3 is TGTGCCAGCAGTGAACTACGCAGCAATCAGCCCCAGCATTTT. The J gene is TRBJ1-5, the V gene TRBV6-1; no firm D call. Deletions cut 2 bases from V and 1 base from J, with 6 bases between. The CDR3 extends over 14 amino acids. Germline-derived CDR1 and CDR2 are MNHNS and SASEGT.

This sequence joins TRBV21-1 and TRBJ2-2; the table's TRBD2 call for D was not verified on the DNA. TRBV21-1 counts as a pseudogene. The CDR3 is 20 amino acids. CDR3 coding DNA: TGTGCCAGCAGCCCTCAGGGACTAGCGGGAAAGCGATCCTACCACGGGGAGCTGTTTTTT. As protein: CASSPQGLAGKRSYHGELFF.

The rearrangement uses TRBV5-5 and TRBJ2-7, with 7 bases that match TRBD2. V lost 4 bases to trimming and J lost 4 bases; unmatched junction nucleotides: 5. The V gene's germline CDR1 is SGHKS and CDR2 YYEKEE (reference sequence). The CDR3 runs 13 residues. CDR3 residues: CASSDGTTYEQYF. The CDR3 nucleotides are TGTGCCAGCAGCGACGGGACTACGTACGAGCAGTACTTC.

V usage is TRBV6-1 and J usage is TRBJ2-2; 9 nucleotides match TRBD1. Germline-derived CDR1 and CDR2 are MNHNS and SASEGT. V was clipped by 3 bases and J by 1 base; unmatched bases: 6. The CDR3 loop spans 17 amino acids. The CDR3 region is CASSDIRQGGNTGELFF. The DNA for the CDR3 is TGTGCCAGCAGTGACATTCGACAGGGGGGGAACACCGGGGAGCTGTTTTTT.

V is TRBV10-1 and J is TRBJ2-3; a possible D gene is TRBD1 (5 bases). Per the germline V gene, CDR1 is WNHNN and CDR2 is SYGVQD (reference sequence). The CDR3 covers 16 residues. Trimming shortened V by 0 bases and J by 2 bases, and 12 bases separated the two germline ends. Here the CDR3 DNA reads TGCGCCAGCAGTGAGTCTACAGGATTTTACACAGATACGCAGTATTTT. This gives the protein CASSESTGFYTDTQYF.

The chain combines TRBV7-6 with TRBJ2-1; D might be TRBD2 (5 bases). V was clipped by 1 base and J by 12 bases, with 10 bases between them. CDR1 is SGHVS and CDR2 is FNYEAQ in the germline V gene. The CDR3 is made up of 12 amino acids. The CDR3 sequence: CASSLVQRAQFF. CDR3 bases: TGTGCCAGCAGCTTAGTACAGAGGGCGCAGTTCTTC. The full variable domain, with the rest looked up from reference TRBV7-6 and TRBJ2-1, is GAGVSQSPRYKVTKRGQDVALRCDPISGHVSLYWYRQALGQGPEFLTYFNYEAQQDKSGLPNDRFSAERPEGSISTLTIQRTEQRDSAMYRCASSLVQRAQFFGPGTRLTVL.

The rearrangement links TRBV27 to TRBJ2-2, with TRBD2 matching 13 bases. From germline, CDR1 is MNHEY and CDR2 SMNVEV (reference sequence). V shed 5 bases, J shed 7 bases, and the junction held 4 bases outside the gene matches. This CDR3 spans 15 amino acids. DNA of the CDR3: TGTGCCAGCAGTACTAGCGGGAGGGCTTACGGGGAGCTGTTTTTT. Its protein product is CASSTSGRAYGELFF.

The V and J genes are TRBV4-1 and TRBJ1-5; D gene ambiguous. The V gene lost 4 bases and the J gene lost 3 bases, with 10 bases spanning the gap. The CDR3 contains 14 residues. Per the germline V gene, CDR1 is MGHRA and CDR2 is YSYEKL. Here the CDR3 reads CASSLLFSNQPQHF. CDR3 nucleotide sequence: TGCGCCAGCAGCCTCTTGTTCTCCAATCAGCCCCAGCATTTT.

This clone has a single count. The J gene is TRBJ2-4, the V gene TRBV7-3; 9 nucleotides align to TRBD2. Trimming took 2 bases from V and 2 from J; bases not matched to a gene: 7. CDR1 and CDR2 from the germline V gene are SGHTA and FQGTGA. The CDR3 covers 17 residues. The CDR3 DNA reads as TGTGCCAGCAGCTTAGGCGGGAGGGCCGGGACCAAAAACATTCAGTACTTC. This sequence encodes CASSLGGRAGTKNIQYF.

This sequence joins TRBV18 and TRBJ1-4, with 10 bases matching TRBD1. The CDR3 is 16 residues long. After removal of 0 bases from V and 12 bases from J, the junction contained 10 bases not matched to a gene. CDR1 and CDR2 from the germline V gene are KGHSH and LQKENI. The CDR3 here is CASSPPGQGHLGELFF. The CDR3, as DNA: TGTGCCAGCTCACCACCGGGACAGGGGCACCTTGGGGAACTGTTTTTT.

The CDR3 coding sequence is TGTGCCACCCGAGCGGAGGGGAGACCAGATACGCAGTATTTT. It is translated as CATRAEGRPDTQYF. V is TRBV10-3 and J is TRBJ2-3; a possible D gene is TRBD2 (6 bases). Germline V gene data show CDR1 as ENHRY and CDR2 as SYGVKD. V gave up 10 bases and J gave up 4 bases, with 18 bases separating them. This CDR3 region has 14 residues.

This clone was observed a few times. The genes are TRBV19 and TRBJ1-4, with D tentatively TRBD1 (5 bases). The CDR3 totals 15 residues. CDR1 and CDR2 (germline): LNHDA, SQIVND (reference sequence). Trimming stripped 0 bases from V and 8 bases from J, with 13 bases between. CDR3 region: CASSIDSGLLEKLFF. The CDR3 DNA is TGTGCCAGTAGTATAGACTCGGGACTTCTGGAAAAACTGTTTTTT.